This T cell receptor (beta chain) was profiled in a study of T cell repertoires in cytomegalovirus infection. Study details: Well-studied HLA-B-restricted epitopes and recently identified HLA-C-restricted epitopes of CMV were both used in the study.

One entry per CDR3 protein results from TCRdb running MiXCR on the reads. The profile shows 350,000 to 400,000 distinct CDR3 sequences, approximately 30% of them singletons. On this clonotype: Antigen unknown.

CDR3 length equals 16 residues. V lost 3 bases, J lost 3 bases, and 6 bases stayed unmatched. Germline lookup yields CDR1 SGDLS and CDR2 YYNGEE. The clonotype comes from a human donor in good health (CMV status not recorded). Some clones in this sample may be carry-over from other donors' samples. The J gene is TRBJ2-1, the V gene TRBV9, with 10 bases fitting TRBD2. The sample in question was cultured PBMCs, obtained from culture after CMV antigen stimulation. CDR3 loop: CASSARLAGVYNEQFF. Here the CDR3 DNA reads TGTGCCAGCAGCGCCCGGCTAGCGGGAGTCTACAATGAGCAGTTCTTC.